Sequencing of this T cell receptor beta chain was carried out in a study of vaccination and CD4 T cells after COVID-19. Whole-study context: Median time from second vaccine dose to sampling was roughly 65 days (14 to 241).

Treatment of the sample: roughly 11-day PBMC culture with coronavirus spike peptide pools or control peptides (ViraFEST assay). PBMCs were cultured at around 1.8 million per well with around 9.5 IU/ml IL-2 and 9.5 to 10 ug/ml peptide pools. The assay that was used to sequence DNA from cultured CD4+ T cells was the Oncomine TCR Beta short-read assay. It was cultured CD4+ T cells from which genomic DNA was extracted. One entry per CDR3 protein results from TCRdb running MiXCR on the PCR reads. The sample consists of under 20,000 distinct CDR3 sequences, 70% to 80% of them appearing once. In the case of this clonotype: Its antigen is unidentified.

Sequencing was carried out using CD4+ T cells from blood, cultured in vitro. This receptor was taken from a human donor who had recovered from COVID-19.

Written as DNA, the CDR3 is TGTGCCAGTAGCCCAACAGGGAGAGAACGGCGGCACACTGAAGCTTTCTTT. It yields the protein CASSPTGRERRHTEAFF. This chain links TRBV19 with TRBJ1-1; TRBD1 might be the D (6 bases). The CDR3 extends over 17 amino acids. Germline-derived CDR1 and CDR2 are LNHDA and SQIVND (reference sequence). V was cut by 6 bases and J by 3 bases, with 23 bases left in between.